Sequencing of this TCR beta chain was carried out in a study of cytomegalovirus exposure and HLA in healthy donors. Across the study: Clustering assigned 81% of the approximately 430 genotyped donors to the Caucasian-associated ancestry cluster. General study points: An ancestry cluster, one associated with Asian ancestry, reportedly showed fewer N-insertions than the approximately 660-donor mean in a later analysis.

Germline CDR1 and CDR2: SEHNR and FQNEAQ (reference sequence). V lost 1 base and J lost 4, with 7 bases in between. The CDR3 has 13 amino acids. The PCR had 60 Vbeta and 13 Jbeta primers. Clones were read by immunoSEQ multiplex PCR, and TCRdb kept only the in-frame ones, dropping some. This sample has 150,000 to 180,000 clones, with roughly three quarters found just once. Details on this clone: Antigen specificity is unknown. Other DNA sequences of this sample code for an identical CDR3.

The material sequenced was PBMCs. The chain joins TRBV7-9 to TRBJ1-1, with D maybe TRBD1 (5 bases). The clonotype originates from a man aged 30-40 years in good health and CMV-seropositive. The CDR3 loop reads CASSLGQGTEAFF. CDR3 nucleotide sequence: TGTGCCAGCAGCTTAGGGCAGGGCACTGAAGCTTTCTTT. Full variable domain (rest looked up from reference TRBV7-9 and TRBJ1-1): DTGVSQNPRHKITKRGQNVTFRCDPISEHNRLYWYRQTLGQGPEFLTYFQNEAQLEKSRLLSDRFSAERPKGSFSTLEIQRTEQGDSAMYLCASSLGQGTEAFFGQGTRLTVV.